This T cell receptor beta chain was captured by sequencing in a study of cytomegalovirus exposure and HLA in healthy donors. Donors sampled were nominally healthy, though unrecorded immune exposures were likely. PCR used 60 Vbeta primers and 13 Jbeta primers. Sequencing was performed with immunoSEQ multiplex PCR; in TCRdb, only in-frame clones are kept and a portion is missing. The table has 150,000 to 200,000 clones, less than 90% seen once. This clone has more than one count but fewer than ten. Per germline, CDR1 SGHTA and CDR2 FQGNSA. After removal of 5 bases from V and 0 bases from J, the junction contained 4 bases not matched to a gene. The CDR3 runs to 15 residues.

The sequence was collected from a boy younger than 18 in good health and CMV-seronegative. Material: PBMCs. This rearrangement joins TRBV7-2 to TRBJ2-7; 10 positions agree with TRBD2. The CDR3 loop reads CASSRSGGTSYEQYF. DNA of the CDR3: TGTGCCAGCAGCCGTAGCGGGGGGACCTCCTACGAGCAGTACTTC.